The clone carrying this TCR beta chain came up many times. Its antigen remains unidentified. Libraries of TCR beta came from quantitative 5'-RACE with molecular barcodes. TCRdb reanalysed the 5' RACE reads using MiXCR and keeps one entry per CDR3 protein. The repertoire consists of more than 650,000 distinct CDR3 sequences, with over 9.5% occurring once and the leading ten covering less than 0.65%. This sample stems from a study of CD8 T cells in ankylosing spondylitis. Germline CDR1 KGHSH, CDR2 LQKENI. The CDR3 length is 13 residues. V lost 2 bases and J 7 bases, leaving 6 bases between the germline ends. General observations from the study: Apparently characteristic of ankylosing spondylitis blood was a TCR beta motif (eight highly homologous variants). Disease-linked clones were found to be CD8+ and relatively rare in peripheral blood. Significant enrichment of disease-linked clones was reported in matched ankylosing spondylitis synovial fluid.

Sequencing input: blood, either unsorted or a sorted T cell fraction (not recorded which). The chain has TRBV18 and TRBJ1-6; D not resolved. This clonotype originated in a male donor with ankylosing spondylitis. The DNA of the CDR3 is TGTGCCAGCTCACCAGGGAACAATTCACCCCTCCACTTT. Encoded protein: CASSPGNNSPLHF.